This record looks at one T cell receptor beta chain sequence and its context. With a duration under 3 months, ophthalmopathy in the donors showed moderate-to-severe activity, CAS ≥3 and NOSPECS ≥4. Amplified material comprised TCR beta CDR3 regions derived from RNA transcripts. RT-PCR in the first round used HTBI primers; a second-round multiplex PCR followed. TCRdb re-called the multiplex PCR reads through MiXCR, storing one row per CDR3 protein. The sample includes around 670,000 distinct CDR3 sequences, roughly 40% of them seen just once. The data were obtained in a study of Graves' ophthalmopathy and Graves' hyperthyroidism. With 3 bases removed from V and 7 bases from J, the gap between germline ends came to 4 bases. This CDR3 has 11 residues. Germline V CDR1 and CDR2: SGHTA, FQGNSA.

The chain links TRBV7-2 to TRBJ2-1; D gene unclear. The receptor comes from an adult man with Graves' ophthalmopathy. The specimen was peripheral blood. The DNA of the CDR3 is TGTGCCAGCAGCTTCGTAAATGAGCAGTTCTTC. Protein: CASSFVNEQFF.